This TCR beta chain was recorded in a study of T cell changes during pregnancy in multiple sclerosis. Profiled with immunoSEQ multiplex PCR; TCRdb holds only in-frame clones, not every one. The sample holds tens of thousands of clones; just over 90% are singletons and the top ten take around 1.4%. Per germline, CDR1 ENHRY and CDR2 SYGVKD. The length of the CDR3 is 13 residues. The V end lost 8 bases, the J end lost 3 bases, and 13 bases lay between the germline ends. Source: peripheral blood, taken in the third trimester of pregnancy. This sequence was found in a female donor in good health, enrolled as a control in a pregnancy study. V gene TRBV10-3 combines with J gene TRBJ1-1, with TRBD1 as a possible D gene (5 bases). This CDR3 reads CAIAGLRDTEAFF. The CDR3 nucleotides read TGTGCCATCGCGGGGCTGCGTGACACTGAAGCTTTCTTT.